This T cell receptor (beta chain) was observed in a study of human T cells and chemical hapten exposure. As to time point: patch test 1, 2 weeks after DPC sensitization. Treatment denoted: therapeutic diphenylcyclopropenone sensitization with weekly scalp DPC. One entry per CDR3 protein, called by TCRdb with MiXCR from the RACE reads. The data contain just over 80,000 distinct CDR3 sequences, about 10% of them singletons. Trimming removed 4 bases at V and 2 bases at J, with 13 bases between. The CDR3 runs to 15 residues. Germline CDR1 MNHEY, CDR2 SMNVEV (reference sequence). This clonotype has more than one count but fewer than ten.

The TCR originated in a woman aged 50 to 60 with alopecia areata. Some clones in this sample may be carry-over from other donors' samples. V is TRBV27 and J is TRBJ2-3, with D perhaps TRBD1 (5 bases). The material sequenced was whole blood, taken in connection with sensitization to the hapten diphenylcyclopropenone (DPC). This CDR3 is CASSSTALITDTQYF. The CDR3 bases are TGTGCCAGCAGTTCGACAGCGCTCATCACAGATACGCAGTATTTT.